A selection of T cell receptor beta chains follows, all from one sample in a study of blood T cell repertoires in COVID-19. TCRdb's copy holds only in-frame clones and misses some; the assay was immunoSEQ multiplex PCR. The sample has approximately 88,000 clones, 90% to 95% seen once. The sequenced sample was peripheral blood. All receptors come from a woman in her forties or fifties in a cohort sampled during active COVID-19. Each CDR3 is given with its conserved first and last residue. The D gene is left open where the match is weak. Only part of the rows carry a size: once, few, many, or a class if the clone is expanded.

clone size: .; D gene: TRBD1; J gene: TRBJ2-7; V gene: TRBV6-1; CDR3 DNA: TGTGCCAGCAGTGAAGCTCGTCAGGGGGCCCACGAGCAGTACTTC; CDR3 protein: CASSEARQGAHEQYF
clone size: .; D gene: .; J gene: TRBJ1-1; V gene: TRBV27; CDR3 DNA: TGTGCCAGCAGAACAGGGTTCTCCACTGAAGCTTTCTTT; CDR3 protein: CASRTGFSTEAFF
clone size: .; D gene: TRBD1; J gene: TRBJ1-6; V gene: TRBV5-1; CDR3 DNA: TGCGCCAGCAAAAGGGGGACAGGGGGCCAGTCCTATAATTCACCCCTCCACTTT; CDR3 protein: CASKRGTGGQSYNSPLHF
clone size: .; D gene: TRBD2; J gene: TRBJ2-3; V gene: TRBV7-7; CDR3 DNA: TGTGCTAGCAGCCGAATCGGGGGGACCACAGATACGCAGTATTTT; CDR3 protein: CASSRIGGTTDTQYF
clone size: .; D gene: .; J gene: TRBJ2-7; V gene: TRBV7-9; CDR3 DNA: TGTGCCAGCAGCTTCCCCGACAGATACTACGAGCAGTACTTC; CDR3 protein: CASSFPDRYYEQYF
clone size: .; D gene: TRBD1; J gene: TRBJ2-7; V gene: TRBV11-2; CDR3 DNA: TGTGCCAGCAGCCAAGGACAGGGATACGAGCAGTACTTC; CDR3 protein: CASSQGQGYEQYF
clone size: once; D gene: .; J gene: TRBJ1-1; V gene: TRBV2; CDR3 DNA: TGTGCCAGCAAACCATGGGGCAGGAACACTGAAGCTTTCTTT; CDR3 protein: CASKPWGRNTEAFF
clone size: .; D gene: TRBD2; J gene: TRBJ2-1; V gene: TRBV11-2; CDR3 DNA: TGTGCCAGCAGCTTATCTCGGGAGGGCCGGAATGAGCAGTTCTTC; CDR3 protein: CASSLSREGRNEQFF
clone size: .; D gene: .; J gene: TRBJ1-3; V gene: TRBV28; CDR3 DNA: TGTGCCAGCAGTTTATATCCAGGGACTGGAAACACCATATATTTT; CDR3 protein: CASSLYPGTGNTIYF
clone size: .; D gene: TRBD1; J gene: TRBJ1-4; V gene: TRBV10-3; CDR3 DNA: TGTGCCATCAGTGAAAGGACAGGGGTGAGCGAAAAACTGTTTTTT; CDR3 protein: CAISERTGVSEKLFF
clone size: .; D gene: TRBD2; J gene: TRBJ2-1; V gene: TRBV19; CDR3 DNA: TGTGCCAGTAGGGAGACTAGCGGGGCCTACAATGAGCAGTTCTTC; CDR3 protein: CASRETSGAYNEQFF
clone size: .; D gene: .; J gene: TRBJ1-2; V gene: TRBV5-4; CDR3 DNA: TGTGCCAGCAGCCCGACGGGGGTCTCAGTTGGCTACACCTTC; CDR3 protein: CASSPTGVSVGYTF
clone size: .; D gene: TRBD1; J gene: TRBJ2-5; V gene: TRBV24-1; CDR3 DNA: TGTGCCACCAGTGACCCGGGACAGGGACAAGAGACCCAGTACTTC; CDR3 protein: CATSDPGQGQETQYF
clone size: .; D gene: TRBD1; J gene: TRBJ1-5; V gene: TRBV18; CDR3 DNA: TGTGCCAGCTCACCCGGGACAGGGACAGAGCAGCCCCAGCATTTT; CDR3 protein: CASSPGTGTEQPQHF
clone size: .; D gene: .; J gene: TRBJ1-2; V gene: TRBV7-2; CDR3 DNA: TGTGCCAGCAGCTTAGGCGGGGGGGGTTTGGGCTACACCTTC; CDR3 protein: CASSLGGGGLGYTF
clone size: .; D gene: TRBD1; J gene: TRBJ1-2; V gene: TRBV2; CDR3 DNA: TGTGCCAGCAGTGAGGACAGGCTCAACTATGGCTACACCTTC; CDR3 protein: CASSEDRLNYGYTF
clone size: .; D gene: .; J gene: TRBJ2-3; V gene: TRBV2; CDR3 DNA: TGTGCCAGCAGTGAACTAACCCAAAGCACAGATACGCAGTATTTT; CDR3 protein: CASSELTQSTDTQYF